A single T cell receptor (beta chain) is shown here with its context. Its antigen is unknown. No much larger clone exists at a distance of one base, and base qualities are not known. The entry originates in a study of radiotherapy plus CTLA-4 blockade in lung cancer (dated by TCRdb to 2016 to 2019). About the full investigation: Objective responses occurred in 15% to 20% of enrolled patients, and around 29% achieved disease control.

Library prep was done by the immunoSEQ multiplex PCR assay. In its TCRdb copy, this immuneACCESS table keeps in-frame sequences only and misses some clones. Where compared with another copy, unresolved V genes explain less than half of these, and the others have no known cause. This sample is represented by about 88,000 clones; roughly 70% of them were singletons. The ten largest clones capture over 11% of the sample. The research as a whole found: The strongest predictors of response were reported to be early dynamic shifts in blood T cell clones along with a rise in serum interferon-beta following radiation. After treatment with radiotherapy and ipilimumab, TCR clones that came from tumors expanded in the peripheral blood.

Focal radiation therapy combined with CTLA-4 blockade (ipilimumab) was tested in patients with chemo-refractory metastatic non-small-cell lung cancer. The CDR3 measures 13 amino acids from cysteine to phenylalanine. Only the CDR3 DNA is retained, 39 bases long and in frame from the first base. Via the germline V gene (reference sequence), CDR1 is SGHNT and CDR2 YYREEE. V gives up 2 bases and J gives up 4 bases, and the segment between their germline ends measures 9 bases. This TCR derives from a human donor with non-small cell lung cancer that progressed on radiotherapy plus ipilimumab. Sequenced material: peripheral blood, taken from a patient treated with radiotherapy plus ipilimumab. The receptor chain draws on TRBV5-4 and TRBJ1-1; no D gene can be assigned with confidence. CDR3 reads: CASSLEGSTEAFF. The DNA reads as follows: TGTGCCAGCAGCTTAGAAGGTAGCACTGAAGCTTTCTTT.